The T cell receptor beta chain described here comes from a study of identical twins. Study-wide findings and caveats: Out-of-frame alpha sequences shared by twins were enriched for low generation probability.

The CDR3 runs to 13 residues. The V end was cut by 1 base, the J end by 2 bases, with 9 bases between. CDR1 is SQVTM and CDR2 is ANQGSEA in the germline V gene. This clonotype showed up just a few times. Its antigen is unknown. TCRdb redid the calling of the 5' RACE reads with MiXCR, one entry per CDR3 protein. Of around 650,000 distinct CDR3 sequences in the sample, about 7% were seen once. The same data also went into a second study, on yellow fever vaccine responses in identical twins.

The source is a woman aged 18-35 years in good health. This chain connects TRBV29-1 to TRBJ2-7; the D gene is possibly TRBD1 (6 bases). Material: PBMCs. The DNA for the CDR3 is TGCAGCGTTGAAGGAAGGGACACCTACGAGCAGTACTTC. Translating gives CSVEGRDTYEQYF.